Presented here are 11 T cell receptor beta chains from one specimen sequenced in a study of CD8+CD57+ T cells in acquired aplastic anemia. Patients picked for sequencing had shown CD8+CD57+ cell expansion detected by flow cytometry. Genomic DNA templated the TCR beta VDJ and CDR3 profiling. Via MiXCR, TCRdb re-called the reads, giving one row per CDR3 protein. The repertoire includes just over 450,000 distinct CDR3 sequences, about a third of them detected once, and less than 0.85% sits in the top ten. Sequenced sample: sorted CD4+, CD8+, or CD8+CD57+ T cells (not recorded which) from PBMCs. The receptors stem from a human donor with aplastic anemia.

This clonotype was seen repeatedly, ten times or more. V gene TRBV6-1 combines with J gene TRBJ1-2; D might be TRBD1 (6 bases). Germline V gene lookup returns CDR1 MNHNS and CDR2 SASEGT. Trimming stripped 5 bases from V and 8 bases from J, with 15 bases between. There are 13 residues in the CDR3. CDR3 coding DNA: TGTGCCAGCAGTCGGATAGGACAGTCGGGCTACACCTTC. It codes for CASSRIGQSGYTF.

The DNA for the CDR3 is TGCAGTGCTAGAGTTGGGATAGCGGAATGGCAAGAGACCCAGTACTTC. This translates into CSARVGIAEWQETQYF. The V gene is TRBV20-1, the J gene TRBJ2-5; D perhaps matches TRBD2 (6 bases). Germline values: CDR1 DFQATT, CDR2 SNEGSKA (reference sequence). CDR3 length: 16 amino acids. Trimming took off 1 base at V and 2 bases at J, with 17 bases between the two ends.

V and J are TRBV29-1 and TRBJ1-2; D is undetermined. Trimming left V 2 bases short and J 3 bases short, with 13 bases between. This CDR3 is built from 14 residues. CDR1 is SQVTM and CDR2 is ANQGSEA in the germline V gene. CDR3 region: CSVESRGIHYGYTF. CDR3 in DNA: TGCAGCGTTGAATCTCGGGGTATTCACTATGGCTACACCTTC.

Many counts were recorded for this clonotype. The gene calls are TRBV25-1 and TRBJ1-2; 10 nucleotides line up with TRBD1. V shed 2 bases and J 4 bases; nucleotides not matched to a gene: 10. The CDR3 has 17 amino acids. Germline assignment: CDR1 MGHDK and CDR2 SYGVNS. The CDR3 DNA follows: TGTGCCAGCAGTGAACTAAGCCCGGGACAGGGGACCTATGGCTACACCTTC. Protein: CASSELSPGQGTYGYTF.

This clonotype was recorded a few times. The V and J genes are TRBV5-6 and TRBJ2-2, with 9 bases aligning to TRBD1. Germline V CDR1 and CDR2: SGHDT, YYEEEE. The trim removed 0 bases at V and 2 bases at J, leaving 2 bases unmatched. The CDR3 has 16 residues. CDR3: CASSLGQGVNTGELFF. For the CDR3, the DNA is TGTGCCAGCAGCTTGGGACAGGGGGTTAACACCGGGGAGCTGTTTTTT.

The chain employs TRBV18 and TRBJ2-7; possible D gene TRBD1, 5 bases. This CDR3 comprises 14 residues. Germline CDR1 reads KGHSH; CDR2 reads LQKENI. V was shortened by 3 bases and J by 4 bases, with 13 bases between the two germline ends. CDR3 in amino acids: CASSPGAARYEQYF. For the CDR3, the DNA is TGTGCCAGCTCACCTGGGGCAGCCAGATACGAGCAGTACTTC.

Comments on this clonotype: A read error may be the cause here, since a much bigger clone is one base away. The CDR3 end shows no conserved phenylalanine or tryptophan, and so a read error is likely. This chain connects TRBV5-1 to TRBJ2-7, with D uncertain. Germline assignment: CDR1 SGHRS and CDR2 YFSETQ. V was pared by 4 bases and J by 3 bases, with 11 bases between. The CDR3 has 13 amino acids. CDR3 protein: CASSLRLNYEQYL. DNA of the CDR3: TGCGCCAGCAGCCTACGACTGAACTACGAGCAGTACCTC.

This clonotype was found a few times. The V and J genes are TRBV30 and TRBJ1-2; 7 bases map to TRBD1. Germline V gene data show CDR1 as GTSNPN and CDR2 as SVGIG (reference sequence). The CDR3 spans 13 residues. The V segment lost 3 bases and the J segment 8 bases; nucleotides outside the gene matches: 9. CDR3 DNA sequence: TGTGCCTGGAGAACGACAGGGTCAGCAGGCTACACCTTC. This translates into CAWRTTGSAGYTF.

This clonotype was seen only a few times. This rearrangement joins TRBV20-1 to TRBJ2-7; D may be TRBD1 (6 bases). Germline V CDR1 and CDR2: DFQATT, SNEGSKA (reference sequence). The V gene lost 4 bases and the J gene lost 1 base, with 20 bases spanning the gap. The CDR3 is made up of 16 amino acids. CDR3: CSAIDPTGPLSYEQYF. The CDR3 nucleotides read TGCAGTGCTATAGACCCGACAGGACCTCTTTCCTACGAGCAGTACTTC.

On this clonotype itself: Relative to the germline gene, one junction end is altered; a read error may explain this. The J gene is TRBJ2-5, the V gene TRBV10-3, with D possibly being TRBD1 (5 bases). CDR1 and CDR2 (germline): ENHRY, SYGVKD. The CDR3 runs to 16 residues. CDR3 nucleotide sequence: TGTGCCAGCAGTTACGGTCGCAGGGTAGCTCAAGAGACCCAGTACTTC. Encoded protein: CASSYGRRVAQETQYF.

In this sample, this clonotype turned up a few times. The J gene is TRBJ2-1, the V gene TRBV11-2; 8 bases match TRBD2. CDR1 is SGHAT, CDR2 FQNNGV, per germline. J gave up 3 bases and V 1 base, and 8 bases lay outside the gene matches. The CDR3 extends over 17 amino acids. CDR3 loop: CASSLGRGTRDYNEQFF. The CDR3, as DNA: TGTGCCAGCAGCTTAGGACGCGGGACTAGAGACTACAATGAGCAGTTCTTC.